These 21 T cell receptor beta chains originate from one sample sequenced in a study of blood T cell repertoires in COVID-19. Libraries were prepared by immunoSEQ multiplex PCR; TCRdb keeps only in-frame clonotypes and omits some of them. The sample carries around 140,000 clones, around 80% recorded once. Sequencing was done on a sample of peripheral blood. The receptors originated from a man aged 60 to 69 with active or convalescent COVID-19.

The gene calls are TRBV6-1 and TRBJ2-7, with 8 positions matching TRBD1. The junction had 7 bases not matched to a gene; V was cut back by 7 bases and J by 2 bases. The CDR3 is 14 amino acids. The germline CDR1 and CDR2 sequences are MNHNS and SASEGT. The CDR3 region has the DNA TGTGCCAGCACGGAAGACAGGGGCCCCTACGAGCAGTACTTC. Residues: CASTEDRGPYEQYF.

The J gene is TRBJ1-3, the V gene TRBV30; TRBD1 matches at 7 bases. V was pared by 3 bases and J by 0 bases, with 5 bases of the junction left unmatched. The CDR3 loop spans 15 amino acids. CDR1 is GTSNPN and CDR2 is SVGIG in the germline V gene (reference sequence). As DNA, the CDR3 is TGTGCCTGGAGCAAAGGGACAGACTCTGGAAACACCATATATTTT. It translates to CAWSKGTDSGNTIYF.

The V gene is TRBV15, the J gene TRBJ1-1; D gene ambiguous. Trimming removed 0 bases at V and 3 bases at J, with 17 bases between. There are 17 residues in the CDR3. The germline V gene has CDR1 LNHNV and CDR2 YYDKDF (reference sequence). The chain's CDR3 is CATSRDSPGVRDTEAFF. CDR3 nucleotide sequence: TGTGCCACCAGCAGAGATTCCCCCGGGGTTCGGGACACTGAAGCTTTCTTT. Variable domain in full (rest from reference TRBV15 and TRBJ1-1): DAMVIQNPRYQVTQFGKPVTLSCSQTLNHNVMYWYQQKSSQAPKLLFHYYDKDFNNEADTPDNFQSRRPNTSFCFLDIRSPGLGDTAMYLCATSRDSPGVRDTEAFFGQGTRLTVV.

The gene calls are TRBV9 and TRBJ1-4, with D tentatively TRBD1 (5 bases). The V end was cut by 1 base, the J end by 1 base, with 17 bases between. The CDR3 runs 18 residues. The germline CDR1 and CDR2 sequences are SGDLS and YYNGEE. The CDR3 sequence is CASSVRRGLPLTNEKLFF. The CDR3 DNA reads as TGTGCCAGCAGCGTAAGAAGGGGCCTCCCGCTAACTAATGAAAAACTGTTTTTT.

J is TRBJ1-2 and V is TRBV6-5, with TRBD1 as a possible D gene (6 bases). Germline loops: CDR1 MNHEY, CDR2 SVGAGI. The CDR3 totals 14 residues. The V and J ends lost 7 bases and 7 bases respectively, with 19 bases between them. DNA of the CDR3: TGTGCCAGCACCTCATCCGGACAGCTAAGTGGCTACACCTTC. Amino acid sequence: CASTSSGQLSGYTF.

CDR3 sequence reads: CASSTESGPKRPEAFF. The CDR3 DNA reads TGTGCCAGTAGTACCGAATCAGGCCCAAAGCGGCCTGAAGCTTTCTTT. J is TRBJ1-1 and V is TRBV19; no definite D call. CDR3 length: 16 amino acids. Germline V gene lookup returns CDR1 LNHDA and CDR2 SQIVND (reference sequence). Trimming pared 4 bases from V and 6 bases from J, leaving 21 bases between.

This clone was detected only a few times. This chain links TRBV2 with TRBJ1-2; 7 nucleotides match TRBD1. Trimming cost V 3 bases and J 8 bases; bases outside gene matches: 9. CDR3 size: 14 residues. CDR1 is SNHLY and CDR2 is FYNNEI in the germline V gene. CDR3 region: CASSEGTAHLGYTF. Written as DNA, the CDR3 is TGTGCCAGCAGTGAGGGGACAGCGCACCTCGGCTACACCTTC.

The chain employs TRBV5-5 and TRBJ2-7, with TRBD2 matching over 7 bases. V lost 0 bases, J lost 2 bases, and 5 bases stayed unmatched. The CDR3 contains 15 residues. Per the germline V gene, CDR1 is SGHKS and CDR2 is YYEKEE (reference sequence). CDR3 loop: CASSLVGGGTYEQYF. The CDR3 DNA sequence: TGTGCCAGCAGCTTGGTTGGGGGAGGGACCTACGAGCAGTACTTC.

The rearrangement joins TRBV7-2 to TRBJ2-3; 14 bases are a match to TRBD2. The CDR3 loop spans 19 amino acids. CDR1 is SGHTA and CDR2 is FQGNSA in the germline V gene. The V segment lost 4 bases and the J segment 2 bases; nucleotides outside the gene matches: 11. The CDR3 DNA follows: TGTGCCAGCAGCTCAAGGATAGTGGGACTAGCGGGAGACACAGATACGCAGTATTTT. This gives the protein CASSSRIVGLAGDTDTQYF.

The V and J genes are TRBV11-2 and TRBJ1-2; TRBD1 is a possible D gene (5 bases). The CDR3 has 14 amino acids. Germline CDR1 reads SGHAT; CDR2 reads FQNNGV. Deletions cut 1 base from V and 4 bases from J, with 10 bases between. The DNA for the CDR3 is TGTGCCAGCAGCTTAGTTGGGGCAGCCTATGGCTACACCTTC. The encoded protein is CASSLVGAAYGYTF.

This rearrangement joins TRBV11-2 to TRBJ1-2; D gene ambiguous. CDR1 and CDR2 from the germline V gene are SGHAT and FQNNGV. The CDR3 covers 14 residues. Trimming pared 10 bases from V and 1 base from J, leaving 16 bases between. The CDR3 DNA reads TGTGCCACCGGATCAAGGAGTTATAACTATGGCTACACCTTC. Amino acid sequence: CATGSRSYNYGYTF.

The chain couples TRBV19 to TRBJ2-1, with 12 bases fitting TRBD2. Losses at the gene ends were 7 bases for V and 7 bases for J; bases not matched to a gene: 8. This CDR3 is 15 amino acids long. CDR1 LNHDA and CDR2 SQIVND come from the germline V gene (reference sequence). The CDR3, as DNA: TGTGCCAGTACGAACCTAGCGGGGGGGTCGAATGAGCAGTTCTTC. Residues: CASTNLAGGSNEQFF.

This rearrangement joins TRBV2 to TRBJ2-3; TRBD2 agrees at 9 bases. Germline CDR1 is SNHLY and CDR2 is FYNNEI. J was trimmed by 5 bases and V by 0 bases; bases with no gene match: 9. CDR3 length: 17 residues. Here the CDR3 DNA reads TGTGCCAGCAGTGAAGCGCATTCTAGCGGGGTCGGAGATACGCAGTATTTT. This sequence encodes CASSEAHSSGVGDTQYF.

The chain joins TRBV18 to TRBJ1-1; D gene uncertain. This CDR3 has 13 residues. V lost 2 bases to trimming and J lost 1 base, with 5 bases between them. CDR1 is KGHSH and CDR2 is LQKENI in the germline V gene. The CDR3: CASSPSWNTEAFF. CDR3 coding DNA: TGTGCCAGCTCACCATCATGGAACACTGAAGCTTTCTTT.

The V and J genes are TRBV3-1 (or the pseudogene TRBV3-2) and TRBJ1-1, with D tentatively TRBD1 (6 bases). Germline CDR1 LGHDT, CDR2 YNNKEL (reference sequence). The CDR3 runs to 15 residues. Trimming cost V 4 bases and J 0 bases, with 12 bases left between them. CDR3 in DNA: TGTGCCAGCAGCCCACGGACAGCCTTGAACACTGAAGCTTTCTTT. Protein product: CASSPRTALNTEAFF.

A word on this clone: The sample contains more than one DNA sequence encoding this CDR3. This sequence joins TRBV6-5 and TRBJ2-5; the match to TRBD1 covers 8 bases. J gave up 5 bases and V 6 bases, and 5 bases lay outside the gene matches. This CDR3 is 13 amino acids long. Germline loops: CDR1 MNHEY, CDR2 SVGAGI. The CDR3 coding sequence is TGTGCCAGCAGGGACAGGGTTGGGGAGACCCAGTACTTC. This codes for CASRDRVGETQYF.

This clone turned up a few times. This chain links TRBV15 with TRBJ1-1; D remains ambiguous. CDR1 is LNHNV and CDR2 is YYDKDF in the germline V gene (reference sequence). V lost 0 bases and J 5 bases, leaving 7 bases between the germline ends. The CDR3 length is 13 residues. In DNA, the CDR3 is TGTGCCACCAGCAGAGATACTAAAACTGAAGCTTTCTTT. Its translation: CATSRDTKTEAFF.

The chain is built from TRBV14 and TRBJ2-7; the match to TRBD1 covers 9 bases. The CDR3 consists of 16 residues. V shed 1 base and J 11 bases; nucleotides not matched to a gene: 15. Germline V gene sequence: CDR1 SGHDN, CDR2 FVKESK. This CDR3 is CASSQGTWTGAPFEYF. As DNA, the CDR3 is TGTGCCAGCAGCCAAGGGACCTGGACAGGGGCCCCCTTTGAGTACTTC.

The CDR3 sequence: CAWSPQDNSPLHF. The CDR3 DNA is TGTGCCTGGAGTCCACAGGATAATTCACCCCTCCACTTT. This sequence joins TRBV30 and TRBJ1-6; tentatively, D is TRBD1 (5 bases). The CDR3 runs 13 residues. V shed 2 bases and J shed 5 bases, with 7 bases lying between them. Germline CDR1 is GTSNPN and CDR2 is SVGIG (reference sequence).

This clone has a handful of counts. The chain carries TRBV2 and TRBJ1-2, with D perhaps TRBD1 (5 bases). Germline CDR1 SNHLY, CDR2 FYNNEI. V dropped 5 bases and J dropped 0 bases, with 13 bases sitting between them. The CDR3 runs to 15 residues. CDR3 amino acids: CASSPNRLANYGYTF. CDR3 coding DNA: TGTGCCAGCAGTCCCAACAGGTTAGCTAACTATGGCTACACCTTC.

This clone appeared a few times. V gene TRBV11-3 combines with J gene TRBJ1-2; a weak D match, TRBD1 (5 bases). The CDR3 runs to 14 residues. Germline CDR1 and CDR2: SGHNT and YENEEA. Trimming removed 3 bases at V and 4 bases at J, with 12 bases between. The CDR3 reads CASSFIDSSYGYTF. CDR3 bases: TGTGCCAGCAGCTTCATAGACAGTTCCTATGGCTACACCTTC.